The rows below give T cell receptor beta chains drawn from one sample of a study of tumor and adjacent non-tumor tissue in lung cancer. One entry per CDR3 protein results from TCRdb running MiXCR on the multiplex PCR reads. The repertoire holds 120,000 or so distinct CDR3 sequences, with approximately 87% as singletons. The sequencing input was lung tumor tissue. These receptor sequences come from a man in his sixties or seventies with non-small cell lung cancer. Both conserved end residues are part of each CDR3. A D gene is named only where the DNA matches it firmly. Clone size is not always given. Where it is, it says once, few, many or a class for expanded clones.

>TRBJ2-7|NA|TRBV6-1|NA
TGTGCCAGCACTCGGATAGACAGCTCATACGATCAGTACTTC
CASTRIDSSYDQYF
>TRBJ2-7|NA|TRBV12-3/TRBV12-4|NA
TGTGAAAGCAGTTTAAAGGCTGCGGGGAAGTTGGAACAGTACTTC
CESSLKAAGKLEQYF
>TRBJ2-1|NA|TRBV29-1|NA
TGCAGCGTTGGGCGGGACTTCAATGAACAGTTCTTC
CSVGRDFNEQFF
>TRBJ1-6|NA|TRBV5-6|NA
TGTGCCAGCAGCTTCAAGGGTACCTCCTATAATTCACCCCTCCACTTT
CASSFKGTSYNSPLHF
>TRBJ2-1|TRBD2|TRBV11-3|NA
TGTGTTATCAGCCTCCTAGGGACTAGCGGGGGCTACAATGAGCAGTTCTTC
CVISLLGTSGGYNEQFF
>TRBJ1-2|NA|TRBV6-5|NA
TGTGCCAGCAGTTACTCGATCCGTTCTAGCGGTTACACCTTC
CASSYSIRSSGYTF
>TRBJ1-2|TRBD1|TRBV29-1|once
TGCAGTTTACCCGGGACAGGGAACTATGGCTACACCTTC
CSLPGTGNYGYTF
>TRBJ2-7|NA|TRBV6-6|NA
TGTGTCAGCAGTTACTCACGGGGTTACGAGCATTACTTC
CVSSYSRGYEHYF
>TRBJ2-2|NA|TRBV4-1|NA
TGCTCCAGCAGCCCGGGGCAGTACACCGGGGAGCTGTTTTTT
CSSSPGQYTGELFF
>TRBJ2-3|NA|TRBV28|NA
TGTGCCAGGAGTTTTGCGGGAACCATAGATACGCAGTATTTT
CARSFAGTIDTQYF
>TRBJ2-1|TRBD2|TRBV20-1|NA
TGCAGTGCTAGACGTAGCGGGTGGATCGTAGATGGACAGTTCTTC
CSARRSGWIVDGQFF
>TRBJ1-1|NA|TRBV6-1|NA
TGTGCCAGCAGTGAAGACGCCATTTGGAACACCGAAGCTTGCTTT
CASSEDAIWNTEACF
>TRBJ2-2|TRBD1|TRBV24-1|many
TGTGCCACCAGTGTCCGAGGGGGCGGCACCGGGGAGCTGTTTTTT
CATSVRGGGTGELFF
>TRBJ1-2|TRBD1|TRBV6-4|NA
TGTGCAAGCAGTGACACCAGCGGGACAGGCTTTTTGACCTTC
CASSDTSGTGFLTF
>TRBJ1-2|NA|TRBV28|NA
TGTCCCAGTCTTAGAGGGGCAGTAAATTATGGCTACACCTTC
CPSLRGAVNYGYTF
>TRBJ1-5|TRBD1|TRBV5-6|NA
TGTGCCAGCAGCCTGGGACAGAGTTTAGATCAGCCCCAGCATTTT
CASSLGQSLDQPQHF
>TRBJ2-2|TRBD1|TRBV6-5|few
TGTGCCAGCAGGTCCGGGACAGTGAACACCGGGGAGCTGTTTTTT
CASRSGTVNTGELFF
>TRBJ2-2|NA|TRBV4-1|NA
TGCGCCAGCAGCCTCGTGCAGGGAGGAACCGGGGAGCTGTTTTTT
CASSLVQGGTGELFF
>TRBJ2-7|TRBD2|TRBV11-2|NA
TGTGCCAGCCGCCCACTAGCGGGAGGCTCCTACGAGCAGTACTTC
CASRPLAGGSYEQYF
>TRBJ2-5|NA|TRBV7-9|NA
TGTGCCAGTAACTCCCTCCGGGAACACCAAGAGACCCAGTACTTC
CASNSLREHQETQYF
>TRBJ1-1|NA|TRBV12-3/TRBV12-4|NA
TGTGCCAGCAGTGGACATGAGGGCTTGAACACTGAAGATTTCTTT
CASSGHEGLNTEDFF
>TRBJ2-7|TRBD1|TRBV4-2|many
TGTGCCAGCAGCCAAGAATCTCCCCGGACAGGGGGCTTGTACGAGCAGTACTTC
CASSQESPRTGGLYEQYF
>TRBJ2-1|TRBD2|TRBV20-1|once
TGTAGTGCTTTAAGCGGGAGAGGATACAATGATCAGTTCTTC
CSALSGRGYNDQFF
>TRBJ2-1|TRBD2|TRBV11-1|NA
TGTGCCAGCAGCCGCGGGAGATGCGGATACAATGAGCAGTTCTTC
CASSRGRCGYNEQFF
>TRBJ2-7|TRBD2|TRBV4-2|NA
TGTGCCAGCATCCCTGCGGGAGGGCCCCACGAGCAGTACTTC
CASIPAGGPHEQYF
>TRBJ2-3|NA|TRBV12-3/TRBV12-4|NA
TGTGCCAGCCGGGGAACCGTTGAGAATACGCAGTATTTT
CASRGTVENTQYF
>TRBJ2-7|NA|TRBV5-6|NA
TGTGCCAGCAGTCCAGAGAAAGTTACAGTAAAGTCCTACGAGCAGTACTTC
CASSPEKVTVKSYEQYF
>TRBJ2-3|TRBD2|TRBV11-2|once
TGTGCCAGCACCCATAGACTAGCGGGGGGGCATCTAGATACGCAGTATTTT
CASTHRLAGGHLDTQYF
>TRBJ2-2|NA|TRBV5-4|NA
TGTGCCAGCAGCTTTGAGGAACGGGGGAACACCGGGGAACTGTTTTTT
CASSFEERGNTGELFF
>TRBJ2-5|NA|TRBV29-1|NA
TGCAGCGTGGCAGACAGCTCCCAAGAGACCCAGTACTTC
CSVADSSQETQYF
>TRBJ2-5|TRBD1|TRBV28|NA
TGTGCCAGCAGTCAAGGGACAGAAGAGACCCAGCGCTTC
CASSQGTEETQRF
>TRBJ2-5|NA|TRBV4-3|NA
TGCGCCAGTAGCCAAGCCGGAGGGGTGGGACAAGGGGCCCAGTACTTC
CASSQAGGVGQGAQYF
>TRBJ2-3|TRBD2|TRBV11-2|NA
TGTGCCAGCAGCCTAGATCTAGCGGTACGAATCACAGATACGCAGTATTTT
CASSLDLAVRITDTQYF
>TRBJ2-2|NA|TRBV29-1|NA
TGCAGCGCTGACGCAGCGTGGGGCACCGGCGAGCTGTTTTTT
CSADAAWGTGELFF
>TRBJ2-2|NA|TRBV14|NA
TGTGCCAGCAGCCTTCGCGGCAGTGAGCTGTTTTTT
CASSLRGSELFF
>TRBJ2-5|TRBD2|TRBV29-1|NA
TGCAGCGTCGGAGTAGCGGGAACGCAAGAGACCCAGTACTTC
CSVGVAGTQETQYF
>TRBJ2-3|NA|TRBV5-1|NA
TGCGCCACCAGATTGAGTCAGGGGAGCGCAGATACGCAGTATTTT
CATRLSQGSADTQYF
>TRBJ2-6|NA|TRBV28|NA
TGTGCCAGCAGCATCCCCGAACAGACAGTCTCTGGGGCCAACGTCCTGACTTTC
CASSIPEQTVSGANVLTF
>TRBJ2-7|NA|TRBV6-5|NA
TGTGCCAGTAGTTGCTCCGTGCCAGACATCTACGAGCAGTATTTC
CASSCSVPDIYEQYF
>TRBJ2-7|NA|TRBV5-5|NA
TGTGCCAGCAGCGCCACGGGCAGCTCCTACGAGCAGTACTTC
CASSATGSSYEQYF
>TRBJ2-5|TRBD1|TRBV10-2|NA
TGCGCCAACAGCCCCACGACAGGGCCCGGTGAGACCCAGTACTTC
CANSPTTGPGETQYF
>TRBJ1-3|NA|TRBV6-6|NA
TGTGCCAGCAGCACCGGGGCAGGGACGGTATACGGAAACACCATATATTTT
CASSTGAGTVYGNTIYF
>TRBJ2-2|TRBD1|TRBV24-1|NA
TGTGCCACCAGTGACCTGGACAGGGGAGAGACCGGGGAGCTGTTTTTT
CATSDLDRGETGELFF
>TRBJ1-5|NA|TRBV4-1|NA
TGCGCCACCGCCAAGTATCTGACGGGGGATAGCAATCAGGCCCAGCATTTT
CATAKYLTGDSNQAQHF
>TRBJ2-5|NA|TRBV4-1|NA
TGCGCCAGCACCCAAGATTGGGTGGGAGGGACCCAGTACTTC
CASTQDWVGGTQYF
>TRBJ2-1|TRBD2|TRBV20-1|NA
TGCAGTGCTAGATATACCAGCGGGGTGGCCGGTTGGGATGAGCAGTTCTTC
CSARYTSGVAGWDEQFF
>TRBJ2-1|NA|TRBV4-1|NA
TGCGCCAGCAGTCTGGGCTCGGGTGTCCAGGGACGGATAGCGTTGAGCTCCCACAATGAGCAGTTCTTC
CASSLGSGVQGRIALSSHNEQFF